Listed here are 6 T cell receptor beta chains from one sample, sequenced in a study of Graves' ophthalmopathy and Graves' hyperthyroidism (dated 2018 in TCRdb). TCRdb records Illumina HiSeq 2000 as the sequencer. TCR beta CDR3 regions were amplified from RNA transcripts for repertoire sequencing. The first round was an RT-PCR using HTBI primers with the Qiagen OneStep RT-PCR kit, and this first round was followed by a second-round multiplex PCR, then size selection and purification. TCRdb reanalyzed the raw reads on its own, using fastp at Q25 for trimming and MiXCR for clone calling, and kept in-frame beta chains. Under each unique CDR3 protein, matching rows form one entry showing the most common genes and DNA. The sample yields about 1.2 million distinct CDR3 sequences; about two fifths were counted once. The ten largest clones represent more than 9.5% of the sample. Sequencing was done on a sample of peripheral blood or thyroid tissue (not recorded which). These TCRs come from an adult man with Graves' hyperthyroidism.

The sample holds many counts of this clonotype. The chain carries TRBV12-3 or TRBV12-4 and TRBJ2-5, with D perhaps matching TRBD1 (6 bases). Trimming cost V 3 bases and J 0 bases, with 11 bases left between them. The CDR3 contains 15 residues. In DNA form, the CDR3 reads TGTGCCAGCAGTTTTTCAGGGGTGTACCAAGAGACCCAGTACTTC. Translation gives CASSFSGVYQETQYF.

The chain joins TRBV20-1 to TRBJ2-7, with D perhaps given as TRBD1 or TRBD2 (5 bases each). Trimming took off 4 bases at V and 0 bases at J, with 13 bases between the two ends. CDR1 and CDR2 from the germline V gene are DFQATT and SNEGSKA (reference sequence). The CDR3 covers 14 residues. CDR3 sequence: CSATRGRASYEQYF. In DNA, the CDR3 is TGCAGTGCTACCCGGGGCAGGGCCTCCTACGAGCAGTACTTC.

This clonotype was observed many times. The gene calls are TRBV7-2 and TRBJ2-5; D gene uncertain. V was clipped by 4 bases and J by 4 bases, with 13 bases between them. The CDR3 length is 14 residues. In germline, CDR1 is SGHTA, CDR2 FQGNSA. CDR3 bases: TGTGCCAGCAGCTACCAGACCCTTCGAGAGACCCAGTACTTC. Translated, it gives CASSYQTLRETQYF. Using reference TRBV7-2 and TRBJ2-5 for the parts outside the CDR3, the full variable domain is GAGVSQSPSNKVTEKGKDVELRCDPISGHTALYWYRQSLGQGLEFLIYFQGNSAPDKSGLPSDRFSAERTGGSVSTLTIQRTQQEDSAVYLCASSYQTLRETQYFGPGTRLLVL.

This clonotype was detected many times. The chain has TRBV15 and TRBJ1-2; 8 bases fit TRBD1. Germline lookup yields CDR1 LNHNV and CDR2 YYDKDF (reference sequence). The length of the CDR3 is 14 residues. Losses at the gene ends were 2 bases for V and 7 bases for J; bases not matched to a gene: 6. The CDR3 bases are TGTGCCACCAGCAGATATATGGACAGGGCTGGCTACACCTTC. Translated: CATSRYMDRAGYTF.

CDR3 nucleotides: TGCAGCGTTGCCGATACAGGGAACACCGGGGAGCTGTTTTTT. Translating gives CSVADTGNTGELFF. The chain recombines TRBV29-1 with TRBJ2-2, with D tentatively TRBD1 (5 bases). Germline CDR1 reads SQVTM; CDR2 reads ANQGSEA. This CDR3 is built from 14 residues. V was trimmed by 4 bases and J by 1 base, leaving 10 bases between them.

This clonotype was seen ten or more times. This chain uses TRBV5-1 with TRBJ1-1; D is undetermined. Trimming removed 2 bases from V and 4 bases from J, with 12 bases in between. CDR1 is SGHRS and CDR2 is YFSETQ in the germline V gene. The CDR3 spans 14 residues. Here the CDR3 DNA reads TGCGCCAGCAGCTTCCTGGAGGGAAGCACTGAAGCTTTCTTT. Its translation: CASSFLEGSTEAFF.